The clone carrying this T cell receptor beta chain was seen more than once but under ten times. Antigen: not known. TCRdb reanalysed the 5' RACE reads using MiXCR and keeps one entry per CDR3 protein. In the table there are around 220,000 distinct CDR3 sequences, about a sixth of which are singletons. The length of the CDR3 is 13 residues. From germline, CDR1 is LGHDT and CDR2 YNNKEL (reference sequence). V was trimmed by 1 base and J by 6 bases, leaving 9 bases between them. The data originate from a study of CD8 T cells in ankylosing spondylitis. Findings of the study overall: What appeared characteristic of ankylosing spondylitis blood was a TCR beta motif of eight highly homologous variants.

The sample consisted of blood, either unsorted or a sorted T cell fraction (not recorded which). This TCR was sampled from a male donor with ankylosing spondylitis. The chain carries TRBV3-1 and TRBJ1-1; unclear D gene. CDR3 in DNA: TGTGCCAGCAGCCAAGGGGATCTGGCTGAAGCTTTCTTT. It is translated as CASSQGDLAEAFF.